The clone carrying this TCR beta chain was detected only a few times. Its cognate antigen is unknown. The germline gives CDR1 DFQATT, CDR2 SNEGSKA (reference sequence). This CDR3 is 11 amino acids long. V was clipped by 8 bases and J by 0 bases, with 8 bases between them. The data derive from a study of persistence of HIV-infected CD4 T cells. The stimulus was lysate of CMV-infected fibroblasts, 10 ug/mL. Memory cells lacking CD40L and CD69 with high CD45RO were sorted. Before stimulation, PBMCs underwent CD8+ T cell depletion. This was the immunoSEQ version 4 assay in survey mode. Genomic DNA was diluted to around 10 ng/uL, up to about 1 ug per sample. This table comes from immunoSEQ multiplex PCR, and its TCRdb copy is limited to in-frame clones, with some not included. The sample lists 48,000 or so clones; over 70% were seen once. Study results and caveats: Antigen-responding cells were enriched for degenerate expanded CDR3beta sequences. Proviral oligoclonality tracked with TCR oligoclonality within the same sorted cells.

The sequence was collected from an adult man with HIV who was CMV-seropositive. This rearrangement joins TRBV20-1 to TRBJ2-7; no definite D call. The source material was CD4+ T cells sorted from PBMCs after roughly 18-hour stimulation, sampled from a patient who received antiretroviral therapy. The CDR3 spells CSHLSSYEQYF. In nucleotides, the CDR3 is TGCAGTCATCTTAGCTCCTACGAGCAGTACTTC.